This T cell receptor beta chain was retrieved from a study of blood T cell repertoires in COVID-19. Here immunoSEQ multiplex PCR was the method, and the copy in TCRdb shows in-frame clones only, minus some. The sample shows approximately 100,000 clones, roughly 85% of them seen only once. Trimming at V came to 1 base and at J to 4 bases, leaving 2 bases not matched to a gene. The CDR3 contains 15 residues. Germline V gene data show CDR1 as SGHVS and CDR2 as FNYEAQ. This TCR came from a woman aged 55-70 years with acute or convalescent COVID-19. J is TRBJ2-2 and V is TRBV7-6; 8 nucleotides agree with TRBD1. What was sequenced was peripheral blood. CDR3 DNA sequence: TGTGCCAGCAGCTTAGGGACAGGGTTCACCGGGGAGCTGTTTTTT. This codes for CASSLGTGFTGELFF.